This T cell receptor (beta chain) was obtained from a study of long-term antiretroviral therapy in people with HIV. The V and J ends lost 4 bases and 5 bases, in that order; junction bases with no gene match: 6. This CDR3 spans 15 amino acids. Germline V gene sequence: CDR1 SGHRS, CDR2 YFSETQ. An immunoSEQ assay, version v3.0, was performed at survey level. Only in-frame clones appear in the TCRdb table, and some are missing; sequencing was by immunoSEQ multiplex PCR. The table shows 13,000 or so clones, with 80% occurring only once. The source of this sequence is a man aged 35 to 55 with HIV. The sequenced sample was unsorted PBMCs, obtained 3.2 years before starting antiretroviral therapy. This chain joins TRBV5-1 and TRBJ1-6, with TRBD1 matching 7 bases. The CDR3 region is CASSLNTGDNSPLHF. CDR3 bases: TGCGCCAGCAGCCTAAATACAGGGGATAATTCACCCCTCCACTTT.